The 2 T cell receptor beta chains given below trace back to one sample, sequenced in a study of blood T cell repertoires in COVID-19. Data came from immunoSEQ multiplex PCR; TCRdb stores just in-frame clones and leaves some out. The sample yields approximately 110,000 clones, 84% seen once. Sequencing input: peripheral blood. Source of these receptors: an elderly woman with active or convalescent COVID-19.

The genes are TRBV5-1 and TRBJ2-1; D is ambiguous. V was shortened by 0 bases and J by 5 bases, with 9 bases between the two germline ends. CDR1 is SGHRS, CDR2 YFSETQ, per germline. The CDR3 extends over 14 amino acids. CDR3 nucleotide sequence: TGCGCCAGCAGCTTGGCCACCGTAGACAATGAGCAGTTCTTC. Translating it yields CASSLATVDNEQFF.

This chain connects TRBV7-2 to TRBJ2-5, with unresolved D. V lost 5 bases and J 1 base, leaving 11 bases between the germline ends. The germline V gene has CDR1 SGHTA and CDR2 FQGNSA. This CDR3 region has 14 residues. This CDR3 is CASSPTPVQETQYF. For the CDR3, the DNA is TGTGCCAGCAGCCCAACCCCAGTCCAAGAGACCCAGTACTTC.